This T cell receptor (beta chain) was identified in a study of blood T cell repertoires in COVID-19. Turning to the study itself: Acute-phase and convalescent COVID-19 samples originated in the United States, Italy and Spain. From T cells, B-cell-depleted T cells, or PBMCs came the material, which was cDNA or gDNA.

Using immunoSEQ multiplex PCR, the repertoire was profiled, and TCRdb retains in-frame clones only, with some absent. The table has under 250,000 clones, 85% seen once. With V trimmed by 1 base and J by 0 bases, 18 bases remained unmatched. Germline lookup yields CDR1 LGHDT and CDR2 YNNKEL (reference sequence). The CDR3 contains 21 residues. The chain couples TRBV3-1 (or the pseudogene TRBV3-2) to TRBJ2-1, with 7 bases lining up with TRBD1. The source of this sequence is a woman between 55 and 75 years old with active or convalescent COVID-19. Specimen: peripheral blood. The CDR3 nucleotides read TGTGCCAGCAGCCAAGGGGCGGCCGCAGGGGGATTTTTCAGCTCCTACAATGAGCAGTTCTTC. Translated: CASSQGAAAGGFFSSYNEQFF.